The 15 T cell receptor beta chains reported below all come from one sample, sequenced in a study of PD-L1 blockade in urothelial cancer. Measured with immunoSEQ multiplex PCR; TCRdb has only the in-frame clones, and not every one. The table lists about 74,000 clones, around 84% of them singletons, with about 4.5% in the top ten. Source: PBMCs, taken around atezolizumab (anti-PD-L1) treatment. Receptors originate from a man between 70 and 80 years old with urothelial cancer.

For the CDR3, the DNA is TGTGCCAGTAGTCCGGACTACACAGATACGCAGTATTTT. It specifies CASSPDYTDTQYF. The chain links TRBV19 to TRBJ2-3; a possible D gene is TRBD2 (6 bases). Trimming took 5 bases from V and 2 from J, leaving 8 bases between them. This CDR3 comprises 13 residues. The V gene's germline CDR1 is LNHDA and CDR2 SQIVND (reference sequence).

The table lists this clone with a count of one. The V gene is TRBV28, the J gene TRBJ2-7; 9 nucleotides line up with TRBD2. The CDR3 totals 16 residues. J was trimmed by 2 bases and V by 4 bases; bases with no gene match: 9. Germline lookup yields CDR1 MDHEN and CDR2 SYDVKM. CDR3 in amino acids: CASSSPASGIPYEQYF. The CDR3 nucleotides are TGTGCCAGCAGTTCCCCTGCTAGCGGGATTCCCTACGAGCAGTACTTC.

There are a few counts of this clone. DNA for the CDR3: TGCAGTGCTCCGCTCGGTGGCTACACCTTC. This encodes CSAPLGGYTF. This chain joins TRBV20-1 and TRBJ1-2; D remains unclear. The germline V gene has CDR1 DFQATT and CDR2 SNEGSKA (reference sequence). The CDR3 is 10 residues long. V was cut by 5 bases and J by 7 bases, with 8 bases left in between.

V is TRBV18 and J is TRBJ2-7; 7 positions agree with TRBD2. Unmatched junction bases numbered 14, after V lost 1 base and J lost 5 bases. Germline values: CDR1 KGHSH, CDR2 LQKENI. CDR3 length: 17 residues. Written as DNA, the CDR3 is TGTGCCAGCTCACCACTCCTAGGACTAGAGGGGAGACACGAGCAGTACTTC. Translating gives CASSPLLGLEGRHEQYF.

The J gene is TRBJ2-3, the V gene TRBV7-6; 12 nucleotides agree with TRBD2. V was clipped by 4 bases and J by 3 bases; unmatched bases: 8. The CDR3 consists of 17 residues. Germline V lookup: CDR1 SGHVS, CDR2 FNYEAQ. The CDR3 spells CASSYLAGGVRTDTQYF. The CDR3 DNA is TGTGCCAGCAGCTACCTAGCGGGAGGGGTGAGGACAGATACGCAGTATTTT. The full variable domain, in which reference TRBV7-6 and TRBJ2-3 provide the parts outside the CDR3, is GAGVSQSPRYKVTKRGQDVALRCDPISGHVSLYWYRQALGQGPEFLTYFNYEAQQDKSGLPNDRFSAERPEGSISTLTIQRTEQRDSAMYRCASSYLAGGVRTDTQYFGPGTRLTVL.

The genes are TRBV6-5 and TRBJ2-7; D gene ambiguous. Germline V lookup: CDR1 MNHEY, CDR2 SVGAGI. CDR3 size: 13 residues. The V gene lost 4 bases and the J gene lost 7 bases, with 14 bases spanning the gap. The CDR3 reads CASSSRRAEEQYF. CDR3 coding DNA: TGTGCCAGCAGTTCCCGCCGCGCGGAGGAGCAGTACTTC.

This clone came up a few times. DNA of the CDR3: TGCAGCGTTGAATATAGCACAGATACGCAGTATTTT. Translating it yields CSVEYSTDTQYF. V gene TRBV29-1 combines with J gene TRBJ2-3; D uncertain. The CDR3 covers 12 residues. Germline-derived CDR1 and CDR2 are SQVTM and ANQGSEA. Trimming stripped 2 bases from V and 0 bases from J, with 3 bases between.

The chain uses TRBV9 and TRBJ2-7; 7 nucleotides match TRBD2. The ends lost 0 bases at V and 7 bases at J; junction bases unmatched: 4. The CDR3 length is 13 residues. Germline CDR1 reads SGDLS; CDR2 reads YYNGEE. In DNA form, the CDR3 reads TGTGCCAGCAGCGTAGCTACGGGGGGTGAGCAGTACTTC. Residues: CASSVATGGEQYF.

This sequence joins TRBV4-1 and TRBJ2-1, with TRBD2 identical over 8 bases. The CDR3 has 14 amino acids. Germline CDR1 MGHRA, CDR2 YSYEKL. V was clipped by 2 bases and J by 14 bases; unmatched bases: 11. CDR3 sequence reads: CASSQKLPGLEEFF. CDR3 nucleotides: TGCGCCAGCAGCCAAAAGCTACCGGGACTAGAAGAGTTCTTC.

The CDR3 DNA reads as TGTGCCAGCAGCTTAGGTGTTAGCGGGTGGGACGAGCAGTACTTC. Translation gives CASSLGVSGWDEQYF. The chain joins TRBV11-2 to TRBJ2-7; 7 nucleotides align to TRBD2. This CDR3 is 15 amino acids long. V lost 1 base, J lost 5 bases, and 8 bases stayed unmatched. The germline CDR1 and CDR2 sequences are SGHAT and FQNNGV.

The chain has TRBV11-2 and TRBJ2-5; TRBD1 matches 10 bases. The germline V gene has CDR1 SGHAT and CDR2 FQNNGV. V lost 5 bases, J lost 5 bases, and 8 bases stayed unmatched. CDR3 length equals 15 residues. CDR3 sequence reads: CASSRDRGGVETQYF. The CDR3 DNA sequence: TGTGCCAGCAGCCGGGACAGGGGAGGGGTGGAGACCCAGTACTTC.

The chain uses TRBV9 and TRBJ2-7; possible D gene TRBD1, 6 bases. With 5 bases removed from V and 3 bases from J, the gap between germline ends came to 15 bases. There are 14 residues in the CDR3. The germline CDR1 and CDR2 sequences are SGDLS and YYNGEE. Written as DNA, the CDR3 is TGTGCCAGCAGTGACTTGGACAGAGGCTACGAGCAGTACTTC. It codes for CASSDLDRGYEQYF.

The rearrangement uses TRBV15 and TRBJ2-5, with 9 bases identical to TRBD2. The germline gives CDR1 LNHNV, CDR2 YYDKDF (reference sequence). The CDR3 covers 15 residues. After removal of 6 bases from V and 4 bases from J, the junction contained 9 bases not matched to a gene. Here the CDR3 DNA reads TGTGCCACCAGTAAATATAGCGGGAGTTCAGAGACCCAGTACTTC. It yields the protein CATSKYSGSSETQYF.

The chain is built from TRBV5-8 and TRBJ1-5; D is possibly TRBD1 (5 bases). The CDR3 is made up of 14 amino acids. Looked up from germline, CDR1 is SGHTS and CDR2 is YDEGEE. The V end lost 0 bases, the J end lost 3 bases, and 7 bases lay between the germline ends. CDR3 loop: CASSLGQYNQPQHF. Here the CDR3 DNA reads TGTGCCAGCAGCTTGGGACAGTACAATCAGCCCCAGCATTTT.

This rearrangement joins TRBV5-1 to TRBJ2-5, with a tentative D call TRBD1 (6 bases). The length of the CDR3 is 14 residues. Germline V gene data show CDR1 as SGHRS and CDR2 as YFSETQ. Trimming cost V 3 bases and J 1 base, with 10 bases left between them. In nucleotides, the CDR3 is TGCGCCAGCAGCTCGATGGACAGCCAAGAGACCCAGTACTTC. Encoded protein: CASSSMDSQETQYF.